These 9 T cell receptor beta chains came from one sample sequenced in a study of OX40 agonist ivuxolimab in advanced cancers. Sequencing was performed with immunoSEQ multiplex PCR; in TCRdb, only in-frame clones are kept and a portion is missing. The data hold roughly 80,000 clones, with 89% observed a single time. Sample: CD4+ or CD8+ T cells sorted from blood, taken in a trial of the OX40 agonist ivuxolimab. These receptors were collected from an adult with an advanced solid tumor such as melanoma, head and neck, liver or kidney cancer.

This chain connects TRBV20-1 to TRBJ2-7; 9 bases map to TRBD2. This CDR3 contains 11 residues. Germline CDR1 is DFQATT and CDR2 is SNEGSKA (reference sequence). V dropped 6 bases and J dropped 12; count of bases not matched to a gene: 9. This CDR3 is CSAGLAGQTYF. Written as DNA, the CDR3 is TGCAGTGCGGGCCTAGCGGGGCAAACGTACTTC.

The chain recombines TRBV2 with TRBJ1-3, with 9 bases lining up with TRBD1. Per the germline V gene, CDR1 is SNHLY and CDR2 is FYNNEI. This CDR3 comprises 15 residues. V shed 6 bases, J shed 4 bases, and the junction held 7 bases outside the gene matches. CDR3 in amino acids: CASRRDRVSGNTIYF. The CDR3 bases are TGTGCCAGCAGGAGGGACAGGGTATCAGGAAACACCATATATTTT.

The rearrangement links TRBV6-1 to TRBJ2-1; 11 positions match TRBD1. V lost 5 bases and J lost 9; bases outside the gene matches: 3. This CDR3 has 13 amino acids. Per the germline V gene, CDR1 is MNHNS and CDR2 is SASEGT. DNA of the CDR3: TGTGCCAGCAGTAGGACAGGGGGCCTTGAGCAGTTCTTC. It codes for CASSRTGGLEQFF.

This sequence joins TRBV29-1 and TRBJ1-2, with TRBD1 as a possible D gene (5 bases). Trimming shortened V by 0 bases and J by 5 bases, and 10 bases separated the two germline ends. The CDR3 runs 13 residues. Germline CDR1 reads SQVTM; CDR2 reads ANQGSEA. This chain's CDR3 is CSVEDPGVYGYTF. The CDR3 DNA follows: TGCAGCGTTGAAGATCCGGGGGTGTATGGCTACACCTTC.

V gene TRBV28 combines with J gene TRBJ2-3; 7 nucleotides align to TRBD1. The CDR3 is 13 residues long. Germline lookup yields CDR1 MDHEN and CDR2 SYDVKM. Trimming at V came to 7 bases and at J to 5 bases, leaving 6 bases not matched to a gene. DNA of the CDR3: TGTGCCAGCACCCGACAGGGCGAAGATACGCAGTATTTT. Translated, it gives CASTRQGEDTQYF.

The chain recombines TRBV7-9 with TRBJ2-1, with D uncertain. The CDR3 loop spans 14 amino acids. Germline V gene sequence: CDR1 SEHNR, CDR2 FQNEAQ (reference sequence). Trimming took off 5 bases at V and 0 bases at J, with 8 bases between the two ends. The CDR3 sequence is CASSPLGSYNEQFF. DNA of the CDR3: TGTGCCAGCAGCCCCCTAGGCTCCTACAATGAGCAGTTCTTC.

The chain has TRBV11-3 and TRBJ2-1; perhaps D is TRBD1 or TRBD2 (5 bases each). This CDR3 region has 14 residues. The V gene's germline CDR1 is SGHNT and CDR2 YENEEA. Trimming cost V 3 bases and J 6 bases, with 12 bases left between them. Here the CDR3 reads CASSLGPQINEQFF. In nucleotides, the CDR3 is TGTGCCAGCAGCTTGGGACCACAGATCAATGAGCAGTTCTTC.

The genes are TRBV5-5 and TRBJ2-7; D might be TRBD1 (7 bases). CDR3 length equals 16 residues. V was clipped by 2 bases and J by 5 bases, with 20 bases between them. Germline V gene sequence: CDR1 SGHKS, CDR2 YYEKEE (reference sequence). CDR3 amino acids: CASSFIWQGGSNEQYF. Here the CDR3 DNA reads TGTGCCAGCAGCTTCATATGGCAGGGGGGTTCCAACGAGCAGTACTTC.

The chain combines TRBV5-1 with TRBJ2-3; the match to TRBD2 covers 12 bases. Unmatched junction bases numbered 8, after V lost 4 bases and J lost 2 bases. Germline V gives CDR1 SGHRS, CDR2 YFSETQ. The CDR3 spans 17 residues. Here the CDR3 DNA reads TGCGCCAGCAGCGCTGGACTAGCGGGGCGCTACACAGATACGCAGTATTTT. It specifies CASSAGLAGRYTDTQYF.